This T cell receptor beta chain was sequenced during a study of T cell responses to AZD1222 COVID-19 vaccine. Study-wide results and caveats: The repertoires were collected only after the peak T cell response. Two AZD1222 doses significantly raised spike-specific TCR breadth and depth over controls. Mapped onto spike, vaccine-associated CD4 TCRs spanned it and were dominant at 160-218 and 743-854. Unmutated variant regions are reportedly the target of nearly half of TCRs that are spike-specific.

Per the germline V gene, CDR1 is MNHEY and CDR2 is SVGAGI. J lost 3 bases, V lost 5 bases, and 6 bases had no gene match. This CDR3 contains 14 residues. The assay was immunoSEQ multiplex PCR, and TCRdb's table has in-frame clones only and misses some. Of 100,000 to 150,000 clones listed, approximately 89% are singletons. This clone was picked up a small number of times. Its antigen remains unidentified. The source was peripheral blood, collected 28 days after the second AZD1222 dose. This sequence originates from an adult who received the AZD1222 COVID-19 vaccine. V usage is TRBV6-5 and J usage is TRBJ2-7; TRBD1 matches 8 bases. This chain's CDR3 is CASSTGTGLYEQYF. The CDR3 DNA reads as TGTGCCAGCAGTACAGGGACAGGACTCTACGAGCAGTACTTC.